This TCR beta chain came from a study of blood T cell repertoires in COVID-19 (dated by TCRdb to about 2020). General notes on the study: Samples covering the acute and convalescent phases of COVID-19 were provided by collaborators in the United States, Italy and Spain. A freely available public database, intended as a resource for researchers studying the immune response to SARS-CoV-2, is where the repertoires were released. The prospective study material was composed of cDNA or gDNA derived from T cells, B-cell-depleted T cells, or PBMCs. Nearly every sample came with metadata listing a de-identified subject ID, COVID-19 status, age in years and sex. The dataset comprised deeply sampled blood TCRbeta repertoires from subjects exposed to, actively infected with, or recovered from COVID-19. Where available, HLA class I and class II types were obtained from metadata supplied by the sample provider rather than from assay-based typing. Samples came from the ongoing ImmuneRACE study (first 160 participants) plus 1,254 subjects from 6 global collaborators. The investigation overall reported the following: The quantity of clinical and demographic metadata differed by source and by participant and was supplied without curation.

The immunoSEQ Assay, a bias-controlled multiplex PCR, was used to amplify TCRbeta CDR3 regions from genomic DNA. Per the authors' processing: The number of nucleated cells in each sample was estimated by amplification of reference gene primers within the assay. To quantify the absolute abundance of each unique TCRbeta CDR3 rearrangement, sequence reads were collapsed and filtered. For each sample, productive Simpson clonality was calculated as the square root of Simpson's diversity index across productive rearrangements. In its TCRdb copy, this immuneACCESS table keeps in-frame sequences only and misses some clones. Where compared with another copy, unresolved V genes explain less than half of these, and the others have no known cause. V and J calls and clone size are as listed in that table; D and trimming were resolved from the DNA. This sample gives over 450,000 clones in total; roughly 89% of them show up just once. The top ten clones comprise about 8.2% of the sample.

This clone was seen a handful of times. What this receptor recognizes is not known. Qualities for individual bases were not recorded, and no much larger clone is one base off. Reading from cysteine to phenylalanine, the CDR3 counts 15 amino acids. Only the CDR3 portion is preserved as DNA: 45 bases, with reading frame beginning at the first base. The germline V gene supplies CDR1 KGHSH and CDR2 LQKENI. V trim: 3 bases; J trim: 3 bases; unmatched bases: 6. One collaborating source in Seattle enrolled patients while the patients were actively infected and followed the patients over time throughout the course of disease. Whole blood was collected in K2EDTA tubes by collaborating institutions according to the institutions' own protocols. Collaborator samples were shipped for TCRbeta analysis as frozen whole blood, isolated PBMCs, or DNA extracted from either sample type.

Recombination connected TRBV18 to TRBJ2-7; the junction holds 9 bases that match TRBD2. Sequencing used peripheral blood. This TCR was recovered from a woman between 50 and 59 years old with COVID-19, enrolled during active disease. The nucleotide sequence reads TGTGCCAGCTCACCCCCGGGACTAGCTATCTACGAGCAGTACTTC. It is translated as CASSPPGLAIYEQYF.